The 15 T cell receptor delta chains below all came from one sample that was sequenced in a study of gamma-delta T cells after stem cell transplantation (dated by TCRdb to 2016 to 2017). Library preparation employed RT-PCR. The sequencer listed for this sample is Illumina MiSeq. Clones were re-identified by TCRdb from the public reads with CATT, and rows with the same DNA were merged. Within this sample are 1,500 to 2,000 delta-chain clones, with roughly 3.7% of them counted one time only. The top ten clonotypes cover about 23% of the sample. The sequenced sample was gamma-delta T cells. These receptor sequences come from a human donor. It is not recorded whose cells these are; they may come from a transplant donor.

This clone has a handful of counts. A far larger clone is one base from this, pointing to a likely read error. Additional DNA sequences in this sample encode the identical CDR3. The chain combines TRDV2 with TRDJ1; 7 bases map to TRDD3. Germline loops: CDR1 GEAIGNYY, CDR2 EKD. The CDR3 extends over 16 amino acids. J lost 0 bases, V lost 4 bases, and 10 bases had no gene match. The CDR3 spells CACENLGDLDTDKLIF. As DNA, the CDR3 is TGTGCCTGTGAGAACTTGGGGGACCTAGACACCGATAAACTCATCTTT.

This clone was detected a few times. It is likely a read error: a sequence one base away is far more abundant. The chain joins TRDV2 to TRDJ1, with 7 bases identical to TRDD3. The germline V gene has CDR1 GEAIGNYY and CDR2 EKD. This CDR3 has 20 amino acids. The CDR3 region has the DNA TGTGCCTGTGACACCGTGGGATCGGGGGATGCCTCTACTAACACCGATACACTCATCTTT. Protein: CACDTVGSGDASTNTDTLIF.

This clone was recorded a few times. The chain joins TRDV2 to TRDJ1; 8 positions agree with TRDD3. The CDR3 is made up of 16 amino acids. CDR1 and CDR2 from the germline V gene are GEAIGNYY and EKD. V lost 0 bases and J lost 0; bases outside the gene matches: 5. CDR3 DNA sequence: TGTGCCTGTGACACCTTACTGGGGGGCGACACCGATAAACTCATCTTT. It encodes CACDTLLGGDTDKLIF.

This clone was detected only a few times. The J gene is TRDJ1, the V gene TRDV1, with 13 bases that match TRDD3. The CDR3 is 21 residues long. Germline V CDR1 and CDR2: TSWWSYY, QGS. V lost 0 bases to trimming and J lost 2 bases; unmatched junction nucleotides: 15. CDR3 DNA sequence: TGTGCTCTTGGGGAACTTAAAGATCCGACTGGGGGATACGCCTATACCGATAAACTCATCTTT. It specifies CALGELKDPTGGYAYTDKLIF.

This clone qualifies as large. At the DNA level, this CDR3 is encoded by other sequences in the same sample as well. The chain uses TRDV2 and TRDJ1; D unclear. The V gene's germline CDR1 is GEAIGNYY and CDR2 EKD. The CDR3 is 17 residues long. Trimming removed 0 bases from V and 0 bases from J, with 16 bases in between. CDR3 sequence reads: CACDTVGARAYTDKLIF. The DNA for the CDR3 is TGTGCCTGTGACACCGTGGGAGCACGGGCCTACACCGATAAACTCATCTTT.

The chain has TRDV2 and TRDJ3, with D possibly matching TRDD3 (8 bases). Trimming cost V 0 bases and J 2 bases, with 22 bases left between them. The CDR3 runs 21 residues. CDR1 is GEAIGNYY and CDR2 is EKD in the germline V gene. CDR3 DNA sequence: TGTGCCTGTGACACCGGAGGTACTGGGGGTTTCCTACCCTGGGACACCCGACAGATGTTTTTC. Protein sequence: CACDTGGTGGFLPWDTRQMFF.

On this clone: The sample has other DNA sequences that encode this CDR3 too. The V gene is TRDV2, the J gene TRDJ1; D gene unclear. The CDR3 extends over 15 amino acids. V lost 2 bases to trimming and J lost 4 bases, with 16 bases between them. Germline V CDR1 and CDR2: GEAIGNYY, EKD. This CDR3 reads CACDKLPVQGDKLIF. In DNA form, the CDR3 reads TGTGCCTGTGACAAATTGCCCGTACAGGGCGATAAACTCATCTTT.

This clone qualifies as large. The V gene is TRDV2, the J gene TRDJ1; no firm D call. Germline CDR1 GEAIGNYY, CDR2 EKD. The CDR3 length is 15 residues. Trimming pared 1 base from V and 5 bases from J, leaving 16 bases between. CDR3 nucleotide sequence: TGTGCCTGTGACACTCTAGACCGTCCAGGGGATAAACTCATCTTT. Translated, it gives CACDTLDRPGDKLIF.

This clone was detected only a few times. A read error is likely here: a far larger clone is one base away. The CDR3 DNA reads TGTGCCTGTGACGTACTGGGGGGATACACCGATAAACTCACCTTT. Translating it yields CACDVLGGYTDKLTF. This chain connects TRDV2 to TRDJ1; 9 positions agree with TRDD3. This CDR3 has 15 residues. CDR1 GEAIGNYY and CDR2 EKD come from the germline V gene.

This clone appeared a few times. The CDR3 protein is CACELLGDTGPHHKLIF. The CDR3 DNA reads TGTGCCTGTGAATTACTGGGGGATACGGGCCCTCACCATAAACTCATCTTT. The chain links TRDV2 to TRDJ1; 13 nucleotides align to TRDD3. This CDR3 region has 17 residues. V gave up 4 bases and J gave up 6 bases; unmatched junction bases: 13. Germline lookup yields CDR1 GEAIGNYY and CDR2 EKD.

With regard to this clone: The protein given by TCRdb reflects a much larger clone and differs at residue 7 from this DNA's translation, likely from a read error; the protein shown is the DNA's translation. The CDR3, as DNA: TGTGCCTGTGACACCCTCCATCAGCCCGACACCGATAAACTCATCTTT. It yields the protein CACDTLHQPDTDKLIF. V and J are TRDV2 and TRDJ1; D uncertain. The ends were cut back, 0 bases at V and 0 bases at J, with 13 bases in the middle. CDR3 length equals 16 residues. Per the germline V gene, CDR1 is GEAIGNYY and CDR2 is EKD.

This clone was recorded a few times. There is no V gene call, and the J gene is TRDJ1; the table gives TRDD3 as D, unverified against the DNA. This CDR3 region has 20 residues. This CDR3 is CACDTLLGGSTRNYTDKLIF. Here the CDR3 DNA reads TGTGCCTGTGACACCCTCTTAGGGGGATCTACCCGCAATTACACCGATAAACTCATCTTT.

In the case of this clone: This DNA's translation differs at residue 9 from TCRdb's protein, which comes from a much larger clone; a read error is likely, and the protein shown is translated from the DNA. This CDR3 is CACDTILGNPNHTDKLIF. The CDR3 coding sequence is TGTGCCTGTGACACTATACTGGGGAACCCGAACCACACCGATAAACTCATCTTT. The V gene is TRDV2, the J gene TRDJ1; 7 bases fit TRDD3. Looked up from germline, CDR1 is GEAIGNYY and CDR2 is EKD. CDR3 length equals 18 residues. V gave up 1 base and J gave up 0 bases; unmatched junction bases: 13.

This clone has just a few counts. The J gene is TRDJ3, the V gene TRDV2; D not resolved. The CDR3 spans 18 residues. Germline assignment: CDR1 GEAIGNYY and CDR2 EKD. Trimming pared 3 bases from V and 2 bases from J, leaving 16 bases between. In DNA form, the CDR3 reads TGTGCCTGTGACGAGGTAAAGGTAGGGACCTGGGACACCCGACAGATGTTTTTC. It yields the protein CACDEVKVGTWDTRQMFF.

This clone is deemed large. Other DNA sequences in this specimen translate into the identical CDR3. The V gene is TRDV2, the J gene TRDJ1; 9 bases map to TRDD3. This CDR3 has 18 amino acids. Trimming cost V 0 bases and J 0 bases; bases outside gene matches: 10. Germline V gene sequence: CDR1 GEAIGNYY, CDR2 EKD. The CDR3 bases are TGTGCCTGTGACACCCTTTCCCTAAACTGGGGGAACACCGATAAACTCATCTTT. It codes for CACDTLSLNWGNTDKLIF.